This passage covers 26 T cell receptor beta chains from one sample sequenced in a study of cytomegalovirus exposure and HLA in healthy donors. PCR employed 60 Vbeta and 13 Jbeta primers. This table comes from immunoSEQ multiplex PCR, and its TCRdb copy is limited to in-frame clones, with some not included. The table shows over 120,000 clones, with approximately 80% occurring only once. Material: PBMCs. The receptors were sampled from a man in his fifties in good health and CMV-seronegative.

The chain links TRBV5-6 to TRBJ1-4, with TRBD1 matching over 8 bases. The length of the CDR3 is 15 residues. V shed 0 bases and J 7 bases; nucleotides not matched to a gene: 5. Germline loops: CDR1 SGHDT, CDR2 YYEEEE. Here the CDR3 reads CASSLGQGIREKLFF. The CDR3 DNA reads TGTGCCAGCAGCTTGGGACAGGGGATTCGTGAAAAACTGTTTTTT.

This clone came up a few times. The rearrangement uses TRBV9 and TRBJ2-5; possibly TRBD1 for D (6 bases). V was cut by 0 bases and J by 5 bases, with 14 bases left in between. Germline values: CDR1 SGDLS, CDR2 YYNGEE. The CDR3 contains 15 residues. The CDR3 protein is CASSVVGGGDETQYF. The CDR3 region has the DNA TGTGCCAGCAGCGTAGTTGGTGGGGGCGATGAGACCCAGTACTTC.

The J gene is TRBJ1-5, the V gene TRBV27; 11 positions agree with TRBD1. V lost 4 bases to trimming and J lost 0 bases; unmatched junction nucleotides: 14. Germline V lookup: CDR1 MNHEY, CDR2 SMNVEV (reference sequence). This CDR3 region has 20 residues. CDR3 in amino acids: CASSSTRPGQGVNSNQPQHF. CDR3 coding DNA: TGTGCCAGCAGTTCCACCCGACCGGGACAGGGGGTTAATAGCAATCAGCCCCAGCATTTT.

This clone was seen a handful of times. This chain joins TRBV4-1 and TRBJ1-1; D call uncertain. With 5 bases removed from V and 7 bases from J, the gap between germline ends came to 17 bases. Germline CDR1 reads MGHRA; CDR2 reads YSYEKL. This CDR3 is built from 14 residues. The chain's CDR3 is CASSVQRESLEAFF. The CDR3 DNA sequence: TGCGCCAGCAGCGTCCAAAGAGAATCTCTTGAAGCTTTCTTT.

The chain joins TRBV30 to TRBJ2-1, with 8 bases that match TRBD2. The V segment lost 4 bases and the J segment 6 bases; nucleotides outside the gene matches: 11. The germline CDR1 and CDR2 sequences are GTSNPN and SVGIG (reference sequence). The CDR3 has 15 amino acids. CDR3 in DNA: TGTGCCTGGAAAGAGCCCGGGGGGGCCGGCAATGAGCAGTTCTTC. This translates into CAWKEPGGAGNEQFF.

This clone has more than one count but fewer than ten. V gene TRBV6-5 combines with J gene TRBJ1-1; possible D gene TRBD1, 6 bases. Germline loops: CDR1 MNHEY, CDR2 SVGAGI. The CDR3 is made up of 13 amino acids. V was cut by 6 bases and J by 6 bases, with 14 bases left in between. The CDR3 spells CASRQGSNAEAFF. The CDR3 DNA follows: TGTGCCAGCAGACAGGGATCTAACGCTGAAGCTTTCTTT.

This clone has a single count. This chain links TRBV28 with TRBJ1-2, with 9 bases identical to TRBD1. CDR3 length: 17 residues. Germline trimming cut 6 bases from V and 7 bases from J; bases unmatched to any gene: 18. Germline CDR1 is MDHEN and CDR2 is SYDVKM. The CDR3 region is CASSPGGGGTGIFGYTF. The CDR3 bases are TGTGCCAGCAGCCCCGGTGGGGGTGGGACAGGGATCTTTGGCTACACCTTC.

The V gene is TRBV11-3, the J gene TRBJ2-5, with 7 bases aligning to TRBD1. V gave up 1 base and J gave up 4 bases; unmatched junction bases: 0. The CDR3 sequence is 13 residues long. Per the germline V gene, CDR1 is SGHNT and CDR2 is YENEEA. The CDR3 here is CASSLGQGETQYF. CDR3 coding DNA: TGTGCCAGCAGCTTAGGACAGGGAGAGACCCAGTACTTC.

This clone was detected only once. V and J are TRBV19 and TRBJ2-2; D may be TRBD1 (6 bases). The ends were cut back, 6 bases at V and 2 bases at J, with 16 bases in the middle. The CDR3 is made up of 16 amino acids. Germline assignment: CDR1 LNHDA and CDR2 SQIVND (reference sequence). CDR3 protein: CASSDRTEKNTGELFF. The CDR3 DNA sequence: TGTGCCAGTAGCGACAGGACAGAGAAAAACACCGGGGAGCTGTTTTTT.

This chain joins TRBV7-9 and TRBJ1-5; D is undetermined. V lost 10 bases and J 1 base, leaving 17 bases between the germline ends. This CDR3 comprises 15 residues. Germline V gene sequence: CDR1 SEHNR, CDR2 FQNEAQ (reference sequence). The CDR3 DNA reads as TGTGCCACACAAGACCAGACTAACAGCAATCAGCCCCAGCATTTT. It encodes CATQDQTNSNQPQHF. The whole variable domain, filled in from reference TRBV7-9 and TRBJ1-5, reads DTGVSQNPRHKITKRGQNVTFRCDPISEHNRLYWYRQTLGQGPEFLTYFQNEAQLEKSRLLSDRFSAERPKGSFSTLEIQRTEQGDSAMYLCATQDQTNSNQPQHFGDGTRLSIL.

For the CDR3, the DNA is TGTGCCAGCAGAGGGACTAGCGGATTCAATGAGCAGTTCTTC. Its protein product is CASRGTSGFNEQFF. V is TRBV2 and J is TRBJ2-1, with TRBD2 matching over 11 bases. This CDR3 contains 14 residues. The J segment lost 6 bases and the V segment lost 6 bases, leaving 4 bases of the junction unmatched. Germline V gene lookup returns CDR1 SNHLY and CDR2 FYNNEI.

The chain links TRBV11-3 to TRBJ2-6; unclear D gene. With 4 bases removed from V and 4 bases from J, the gap between germline ends came to 20 bases. This CDR3 has 18 residues. Germline CDR1 SGHNT, CDR2 YENEEA. This CDR3 reads CASSSGLLINAGANVLTF. The CDR3 DNA reads TGTGCCAGCAGCTCGGGTTTGCTGATAAATGCCGGGGCCAACGTCCTGACTTTC.

This chain links TRBV7-3 with TRBJ2-1, with 7 bases identical to TRBD1. The ends lost 1 base at V and 7 bases at J; junction bases unmatched: 7. The CDR3 has 15 amino acids. Germline-derived CDR1 and CDR2 are SGHTA and FQGTGA. The DNA of the CDR3 is TGTGCCAGCAGCTTAAGTCGGGACAGCCTAAATGAGCAGTTCTTC. Protein sequence: CASSLSRDSLNEQFF.

As concerns this clone: Different DNA sequences within this sample yield the same CDR3. The chain combines TRBV30 with TRBJ2-2; D perhaps matches TRBD1 (5 bases). V lost 7 bases and J lost 7, with 16 bases in between. In germline, CDR1 is GTSNPN, CDR2 SVGIG (reference sequence). The CDR3 contains 13 residues. CDR3 bases: TGTGCCTCCTCCTTGTGGGGCGACGGGGAGCTGTTTTTT. It yields the protein CASSLWGDGELFF.

The chain is built from TRBV11-3 and TRBJ2-2; D gene ambiguous. Trimming shortened V by 0 bases and J by 4 bases, and 12 bases separated the two germline ends. CDR3 size: 16 residues. CDR1 and CDR2 (germline): SGHNT, YENEEA. In nucleotides, the CDR3 is TGTGCCAGCAGCTTAGAGTGGCCATCCGTCACCGGGGAGCTGTTTTTT. It specifies CASSLEWPSVTGELFF.

The V call is TRBV7-3, the J call TRBJ1-1; 7 nucleotides match TRBD1. This CDR3 spans 16 amino acids. With V trimmed by 1 base and J by 1 base, 6 bases remained unmatched. Looked up from germline, CDR1 is SGHTA and CDR2 is FQGTGA. The CDR3 here is CASSLRQGDTNTEAFF. CDR3 sequence (DNA): TGTGCCAGCAGCTTAAGGCAGGGGGATACGAACACTGAAGCTTTCTTT.

This clone was picked up one time. The chain combines TRBV2 with TRBJ2-1; TRBD1 matches 8 bases. Germline assignment: CDR1 SNHLY and CDR2 FYNNEI. The CDR3 consists of 14 residues. The ends lost 5 bases at V and 5 bases at J; junction bases unmatched: 5. CDR3 DNA: TGTGCCAGCAGTCCGGGACAGGTCGACAATGAGCAGTTCTTC. It is translated as CASSPGQVDNEQFF.

The J gene is TRBJ1-1, the V gene TRBV9, with no clear D. V was clipped by 3 bases and J by 4 bases, with 10 bases between them. The CDR3 consists of 13 residues. CDR1 and CDR2 from the germline V gene are SGDLS and YYNGEE. The CDR3 loop is CASSGEVFTEAFF. CDR3 nucleotides: TGTGCCAGCAGCGGCGAGGTTTTCACTGAAGCTTTCTTT.

The chain links TRBV7-9 to TRBJ1-3; TRBD1 agrees at 8 bases. CDR3 length: 15 residues. Germline CDR1 is SEHNR and CDR2 is FQNEAQ (reference sequence). Trimming took 5 bases from V and 4 from J; bases not matched to a gene: 7. The CDR3 region is CASSPQGAIGNTIYF. For the CDR3, the DNA is TGTGCCAGCAGCCCCCAGGGGGCTATCGGAAACACCATATATTTT.

The V gene is TRBV25-1, the J gene TRBJ2-3; 7 nucleotides match TRBD2. Trimming removed 5 bases from V and 6 bases from J; junction bases left unmatched: 14. CDR1 is MGHDK and CDR2 is SYGVNS in the germline V gene. The CDR3 totals 16 residues. The CDR3 protein is CASSPHERLAPDTQYF. For the CDR3, the DNA is TGTGCCAGCAGTCCACACGAAAGACTAGCCCCGGATACGCAGTATTTT.

The chain has TRBV19 and TRBJ1-4; D remains ambiguous. Trimming removed 4 bases from V and 6 bases from J, with 21 bases in between. The CDR3 spans 17 residues. Germline CDR1 and CDR2: LNHDA and SQIVND (reference sequence). The chain's CDR3 is CASSNPMLWSKDEKLFF. The CDR3 nucleotides read TGTGCCAGTAGTAATCCGATGCTCTGGAGCAAGGATGAAAAACTGTTTTTT.

J is TRBJ2-5 and V is TRBV6-1; no firm D call. Germline V CDR1 and CDR2: MNHNS, SASEGT. The V and J ends lost 1 base and 3 bases respectively, with 9 bases between them. This CDR3 contains 14 residues. The CDR3 nucleotides read TGTGCCAGCAGTGAAGGTAACGGTAAAGAGACCCAGTACTTC. This codes for CASSEGNGKETQYF.

The V call is TRBV25-1, the J call TRBJ1-2, with 8 positions matching TRBD1. Trimming cost V 10 bases and J 3 bases; bases outside gene matches: 13. The CDR3 spans 15 residues. Germline assignment: CDR1 MGHDK and CDR2 SYGVNS. The CDR3 here is CANYRDRMRDYGYTF. The CDR3, as DNA: TGTGCCAACTATCGGGACAGGATGAGAGACTATGGCTACACCTTC.

This rearrangement joins TRBV19 to TRBJ2-5, with TRBD2 matching over 12 bases. The CDR3 runs 16 residues. With V trimmed by 5 bases and J by 2 bases, 6 bases remained unmatched. The germline gives CDR1 LNHDA, CDR2 SQIVND (reference sequence). CDR3 in amino acids: CASSSGLAGRQETQYF. CDR3 nucleotides: TGTGCCAGTAGTTCAGGACTAGCGGGAAGACAAGAGACCCAGTACTTC.

The chain employs TRBV9 and TRBJ2-1, with TRBD1 matching over 8 bases. Germline V lookup: CDR1 SGDLS, CDR2 YYNGEE. This CDR3 has 14 residues. V dropped 0 bases and J dropped 6; count of bases not matched to a gene: 2. This chain's CDR3 is CASSVEQGVNEQFF. The DNA of the CDR3 is TGTGCCAGCAGCGTAGAACAGGGGGTCAATGAGCAGTTCTTC.

The rearrangement links TRBV18 to TRBJ2-2; 8 positions match TRBD2. Germline trimming cut 2 bases from V and 7 bases from J; bases unmatched to any gene: 6. CDR1 and CDR2 (germline): KGHSH, LQKENI. This CDR3 is 15 amino acids long. The CDR3 reads CASSPNRAGDGELFF. The CDR3 region has the DNA TGTGCCAGCTCACCAAACCGAGCGGGGGACGGGGAGCTGTTTTTT.